This T cell receptor (beta chain) comes out of a study of cytomegalovirus exposure and HLA in healthy donors. Overall study findings and caveats: Reports credit the classifier with highly specific, highly sensitive diagnosis of cytomegalovirus status. V- and J-gene trimming in TCR beta was tied to a missense DCLRE1C variant by an analysis performed later.

V was pared by 2 bases and J by 2 bases, with 0 bases of the junction left unmatched. The CDR3 sequence is 13 residues long. Germline-derived CDR1 and CDR2 are SGHRS and YFSETQ. The study ran its PCR with 60 Vbeta and 13 Jbeta primers. Produced via immunoSEQ multiplex PCR; TCRdb's table is partial and in-frame only. The sample gives approximately 100,000 clones, around three quarters of which show up once; roughly 6% is in the top ten. On this clone itself: Antigen: not known.

The chain carries TRBV5-1 and TRBJ2-7, with 8 bases that match TRBD1. The specimen sequenced was PBMCs. This receptor was taken from a woman in her 50s in good health and CMV-seropositive. The CDR3 DNA reads TGCGCCAGCAGCTTACAGGGGGCCTACGAGCAGTACTTC. Its protein product is CASSLQGAYEQYF.